This TCR beta chain was retrieved from a study of blood T cells in healthy people across ages. A second about 7 to 11 cycle PCR used barcoded and J-beta primers. MiXCR, run by TCRdb on the 5' RACE reads, gives a single entry per CDR3 protein. The sample carries about 500,000 distinct CDR3 sequences, around 24% recorded once. Between the trimmed V and J ends, which lost 7 bases and 0 bases, there was a span of 16 bases. CDR3 length equals 15 residues. CDR1 and CDR2 (germline): MNHEY, SMNVEV (reference sequence). Total RNA was extracted at no less than 6 micrograms per sample. Another study also made use of these data, one on T cells of mothers and their children. That source notes: Related and unrelated pairs show similar thymic shaping of TCR recombination output.

The receptor comes from a boy younger than 18 in good health. The chain has TRBV27 and TRBJ2-7, with D possibly TRBD2 on 5 matching bases. Source material: blood. CDR3 region: CASNPGLASSYEQYF. CDR3 sequence (DNA): TGTGCCAGCAATCCCGGACTGGCTTCCTCCTACGAGCAGTACTTC.